This TCR beta chain was captured by sequencing in a study of CD8 T cells in ankylosing spondylitis. Regarding the study as a whole: Past research had described some motif variants in reactive arthritis synovial fluid and blood. From matched ankylosing spondylitis synovial fluid, disease-linked clones were reportedly recovered at significantly enriched levels.

The TCR beta libraries were generated through quantitative 5'-RACE incorporating molecular barcodes. TCRdb called the 5' RACE reads again in MiXCR, with one record for every CDR3 protein. This sample carries about 240,000 distinct CDR3 sequences, approximately 11% of them seen once, and the ten largest clones take roughly 6.8%. This clonotype showed up many times. Its specificity is not known. The clonotype was recovered from a male donor with ankylosing spondylitis or in good health (not recorded which). The sample consisted of blood, either unsorted or a sorted T cell fraction (not recorded which).

The CDR3 sequence is CSARGAGASYNEQFF. As DNA, the CDR3 is TGCAGTGCTAGAGGGGCGGGGGCCTCCTACAATGAGCAGTTCTTC. The V call is TRBV20-1, the J call TRBJ2-1; possible D gene TRBD2, 7 bases. The CDR3 contains 15 residues. Per germline, CDR1 DFQATT and CDR2 SNEGSKA (reference sequence). V was trimmed by 1 base and J by 0 bases, leaving 10 bases between them.